This TCR beta chain was identified during a study of T cell responses to AZD1222 COVID-19 vaccine. Findings of the study overall: A rise in Spike-specific TCR breadth and depth followed two AZD1222 doses. Just a handful of AZD1222 recipients tested seropositive at baseline.

Concerning this clone itself: Its specificity is not known.

Some clones are missing from TCRdb's copy, which holds only in-frame ones; the method was immunoSEQ multiplex PCR. Of 130,000 or so clones in the sample, 70% to 90% were seen once. Germline CDR1 is LGHNA and CDR2 is YNFKEQ. The CDR3 contains 15 residues. V lost 2 bases, J lost 5 bases, and 13 bases lay in between. This receptor was taken from an adult in good health. This sample comprised peripheral blood, obtained on day 0 of AZD1222 vaccination. The chain carries TRBV4-2 and TRBJ1-3; D may be TRBD1 (5 bases). Here the CDR3 DNA reads TGTGCCAGCAGCCAAAGCGACAGCCGCCGAAACACCATATATTTT. Protein: CASSQSDSRRNTIYF.